Sequencing of this T cell receptor beta chain was carried out in a study of blood T cells in healthy people across ages. Between the trimmed V and J ends, which lost 4 bases and 7 bases, there was a span of 10 bases. Germline V CDR1 and CDR2: MDHEN, SYDVKM. The CDR3 sequence is 12 residues long. Combining a sample-barcoded 5' primer with a J-beta primer mix, a second PCR ran for 7 to 11 cycles. One entry per CDR3 protein results from TCRdb running MiXCR on the 5' RACE reads. The table lists roughly 800,000 distinct CDR3 sequences, around 24% of them singletons, with about 3% in the top ten. Investigators took approximately 10 milliliters of peripheral blood from every donor. Separately, the same data were catalogued under a study of T cells of mothers and their children. That investigation notes: The people who donated were three healthy Caucasian mothers and their six children. Random nucleotides (2-4) and sample barcodes were added by the M1S primer used in the second PCR. Versus unrelated pairs, overlap was slightly higher in related mother-child pairs, without reaching significance.

This TCR came from a boy younger than 18 in good health. The genes are TRBV28 and TRBJ1-1, with D tentatively TRBD1 (5 bases). Sample: blood. CDR3 sequence: CASSWQGLEAFF. The CDR3 DNA sequence: TGTGCCAGCAGTTGGCAGGGCCTTGAAGCTTTCTTT.